This TCR beta chain was obtained from a study of OX40 agonist ivuxolimab in advanced cancers. Comments on this clone: The target antigen is unknown.

The CDR3 totals 15 residues. Germline assignment: CDR1 SGHTA and CDR2 FQGNSA. The V end lost 5 bases, the J end lost 1 base, and 9 bases lay between the germline ends. Study findings and constraints: Relative to CD4+ cells, CD8+ T cells on average had more expanded clones.

The protocol was immunoSEQ multiplex PCR, while the TCRdb copy is restricted to in-frame clones and leaves out a portion. The sample lists over 60,000 clones; 89% were seen once. With autoimmune disease history or systemic immunosuppression, patients were excluded. The sequencing used CD4+ or CD8+ T cells sorted from blood, collected in a trial of the OX40 agonist ivuxolimab. This TCR was recovered from an adult with an advanced solid tumor such as melanoma, head and neck, liver or kidney cancer. The rearrangement uses TRBV7-2 and TRBJ2-6; no reliable D call. The CDR3 protein is CASSQVASGANVLTF. CDR3 in DNA: TGTGCCAGCAGCCAGGTGGCATCTGGGGCCAACGTCCTGACTTTC.